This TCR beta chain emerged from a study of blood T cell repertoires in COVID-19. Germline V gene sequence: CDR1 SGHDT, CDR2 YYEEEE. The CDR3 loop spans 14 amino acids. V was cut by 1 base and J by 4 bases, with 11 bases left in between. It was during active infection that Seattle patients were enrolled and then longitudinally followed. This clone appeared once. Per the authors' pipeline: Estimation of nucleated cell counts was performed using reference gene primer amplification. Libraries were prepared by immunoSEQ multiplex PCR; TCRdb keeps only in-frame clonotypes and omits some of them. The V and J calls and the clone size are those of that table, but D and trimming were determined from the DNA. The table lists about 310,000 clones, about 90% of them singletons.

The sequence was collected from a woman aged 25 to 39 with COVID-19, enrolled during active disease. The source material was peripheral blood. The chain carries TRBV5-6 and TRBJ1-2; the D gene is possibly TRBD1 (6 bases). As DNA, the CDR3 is TGTGCCAGCAGCTTGCGATCAGGGGTCTATGGCTACACCTTC. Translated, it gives CASSLRSGVYGYTF.